This T cell receptor (beta chain) stems from a study of Ad26.COV2.S vaccination and SARS-CoV-2 variants. Trimming removed 3 bases at V and 9 bases at J, with 12 bases between. The length of the CDR3 is 13 residues. This clone was observed a single time. Antigen unknown. Profiling relied on immunoSEQ multiplex PCR, and the TCRdb table lists in-frame clones only, not all of them. Here the sample spans under 550,000 clones, roughly 90% being singletons. Whole-study results and caveats: Spike-specific responses of CD8+ and CD4+ T cells were reported to display substantial breadth after vaccination. There was a possibility that the TCR breadth and depth analyses underestimated total T cell responses.

Indicated treatment: over 15 received Ad26.COV2.S at low or high dose, single or two shots; about 5 received placebo; per-sample allocation not given. Samples analyzed were those drawn on day 63 after the first vaccine or placebo injection. At a Boston site, the person donating was an adult of 18-55 years. This chain links TRBV23-1 with TRBJ1-5; D not resolved. TRBV23-1 is classed as an ORF, of uncertain function. The specimen was peripheral blood, collected in a trial of Ad26.COV2.S vaccine versus placebo. This clonotype originated in a person aged 18-60 years who received the Ad26.COV2.S COVID-19 vaccine or a placebo. The CDR3: CASSQVRSLPQHF. The CDR3 nucleotides read TGCGCCAGCAGTCAGGTGAGATCTTTGCCCCAGCATTTT.